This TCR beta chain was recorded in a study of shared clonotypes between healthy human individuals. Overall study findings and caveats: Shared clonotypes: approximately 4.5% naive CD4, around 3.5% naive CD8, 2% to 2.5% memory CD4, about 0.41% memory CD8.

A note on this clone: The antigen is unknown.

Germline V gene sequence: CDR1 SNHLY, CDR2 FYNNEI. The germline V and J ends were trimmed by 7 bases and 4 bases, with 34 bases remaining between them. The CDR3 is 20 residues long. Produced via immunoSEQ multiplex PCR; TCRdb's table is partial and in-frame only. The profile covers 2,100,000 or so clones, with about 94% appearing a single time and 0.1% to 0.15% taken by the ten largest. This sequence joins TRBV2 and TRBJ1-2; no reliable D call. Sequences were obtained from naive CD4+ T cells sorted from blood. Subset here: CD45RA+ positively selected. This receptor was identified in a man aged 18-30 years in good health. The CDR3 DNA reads TGTGCCAGCATCCCTCCCCCCGCAAGGGCCCTATTACGGGAGGCCTATGGCTACACCTTC. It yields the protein CASIPPPARALLREAYGYTF.